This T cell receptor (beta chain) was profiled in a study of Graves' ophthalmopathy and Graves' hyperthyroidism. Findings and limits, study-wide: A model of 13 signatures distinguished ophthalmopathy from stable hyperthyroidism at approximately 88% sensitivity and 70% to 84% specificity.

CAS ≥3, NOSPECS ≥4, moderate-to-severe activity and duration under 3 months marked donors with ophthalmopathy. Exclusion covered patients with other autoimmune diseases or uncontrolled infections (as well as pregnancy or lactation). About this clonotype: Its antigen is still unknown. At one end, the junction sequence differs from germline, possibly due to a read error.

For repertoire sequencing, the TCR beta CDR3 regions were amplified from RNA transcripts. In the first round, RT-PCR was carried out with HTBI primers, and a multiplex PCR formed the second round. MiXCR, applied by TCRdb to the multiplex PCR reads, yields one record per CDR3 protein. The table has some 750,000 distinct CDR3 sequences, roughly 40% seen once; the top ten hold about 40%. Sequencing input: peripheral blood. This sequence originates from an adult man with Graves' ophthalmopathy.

The CDR3 loop reads CASRGTITSSEQYF. The CDR3, as DNA: TGTGCCAGCAGGGGGACAATAACCTCCTCCGAGCAGTACTTC. This chain uses TRBV2 with TRBJ2-7; D is perhaps TRBD1 (6 bases). CDR1 and CDR2 from the germline V gene are SNHLY and FYNNEI. CDR3 size: 14 residues.